This T cell receptor beta chain was identified in a study of blood T cell repertoires in COVID-19. For the study at large: Spain, Italy and the United States supplied samples that represented acute and convalescent COVID-19. PBMCs, B-cell-depleted T cells, or T cells were the source of the cDNA or gDNA that made up the material.

Original processing methods: Amplified reference gene primers provided the basis for estimating nucleated cell counts. Data came from immunoSEQ multiplex PCR; TCRdb stores just in-frame clones and leaves some out. V and J calls and clone size follow that table, whereas D and trimming were derived from the DNA. The sample holds roughly 140,000 clones, 75% to 90% seen once. The sequenced sample consisted of peripheral blood. The receptor's source is a woman in her 70s with acute or convalescent COVID-19.

CDR3 coding DNA: TGCGCCAGCAGCCCGACAGGGGCGAACACCGGGGAGCTGTTTTTT. Translated: CASSPTGANTGELFF. This chain links TRBV5-1 with TRBJ2-2; TRBD1 agrees at 8 bases. Looked up from germline, CDR1 is SGHRS and CDR2 is YFSETQ. CDR3 length: 15 amino acids. V lost 4 bases to trimming and J lost 0 bases; unmatched junction nucleotides: 2.